This TCR beta chain was sequenced in a study of blood T cell repertoires in COVID-19. Study-level information: Researchers got acute and convalescent COVID-19 samples from the United States, Italy and Spain. In each case, the material was cDNA or gDNA derived from T cells, B-cell-depleted T cells, or PBMCs.

This clone appeared a few times. Measured with immunoSEQ multiplex PCR; TCRdb has only the in-frame clones, and not every one. The sample shows about 170,000 clones, around four fifths of them seen only once. The germline V and J ends were trimmed by 1 base and 10 bases, with 10 bases remaining between them. There are 13 residues in the CDR3. CDR1 is LGHDT, CDR2 YNNKEL, per germline (reference sequence). The sequence was collected from a woman aged 70-85 years who had recovered from COVID-19. Sequencing was performed on peripheral blood. The chain joins TRBV3-1 (or the pseudogene TRBV3-2) to TRBJ1-4, with unresolved D. The CDR3 here is CASSQGGGGKLFF. For the CDR3, the DNA is TGTGCCAGCAGCCAAGGGGGAGGAGGAAAACTGTTTTTT.